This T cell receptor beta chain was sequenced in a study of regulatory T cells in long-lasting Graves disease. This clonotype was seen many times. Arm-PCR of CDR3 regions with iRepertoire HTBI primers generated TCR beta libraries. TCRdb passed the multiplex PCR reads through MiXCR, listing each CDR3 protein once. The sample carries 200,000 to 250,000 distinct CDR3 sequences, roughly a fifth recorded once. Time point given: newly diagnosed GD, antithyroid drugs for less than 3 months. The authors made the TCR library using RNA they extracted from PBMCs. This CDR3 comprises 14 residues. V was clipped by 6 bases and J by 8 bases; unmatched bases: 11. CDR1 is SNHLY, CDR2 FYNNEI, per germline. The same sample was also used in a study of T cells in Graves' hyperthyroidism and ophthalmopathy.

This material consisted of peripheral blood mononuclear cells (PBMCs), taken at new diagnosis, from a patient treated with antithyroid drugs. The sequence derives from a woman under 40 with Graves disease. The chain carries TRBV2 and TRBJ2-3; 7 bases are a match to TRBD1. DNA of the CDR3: TGTGCCAGCAGAGAACAGGGGCCCTCCGGTACGCAGTATTTT. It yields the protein CASREQGPSGTQYF.